The clone carrying this T cell receptor (beta chain) was recorded a few times. What it binds is unknown. The isolated RNA, all of it, was reverse transcribed, so expressed TCRB transcripts were what got sequenced. Profiling relied on immunoSEQ multiplex PCR, and the TCRdb table lists in-frame clones only, not all of them. The table records more than 120,000 clones, 13% of them present only once. The sample is drawn from a study of beta chain features in type 1 diabetes. Across the study: What patients shared with healthy donors was a similar profile of age, gender and cell yields.

Study observations and caveats: Naive, central memory and Treg TCRB repertoires appeared more alike in patients than in healthy donors. When cDNA is sequenced, cells with high TCR expression could be over-represented. The VDJ junctions of type 1 diabetes patients carried fewer insertions and more deletions. Moderate yet significant TCRB CDR3 shortening was seen in Type 1 diabetes patients in all four CD4+ subsets.

This CDR3 comprises 13 residues. The J segment lost 5 bases and the V segment lost 4 bases, leaving 4 bases of the junction unmatched. Per the germline V gene, CDR1 is WSHSY and CDR2 is SAAADI. The chain links TRBV10-2 to TRBJ2-5; TRBD2 matches 7 bases. The TCR comes from a man aged 18-30 years with type 1 diabetes. Sequenced input: central memory CD4+ T cells from blood. The CDR3 region is CASSATGGETQYF. CDR3 DNA sequence: TGCGCCAGCAGTGCAACGGGGGGTGAGACCCAGTACTTC.